Listed below are T cell receptor beta chains from one sample, sequenced in a study of blood T cell repertoires in COVID-19. Libraries were prepared by immunoSEQ multiplex PCR; TCRdb keeps only in-frame clonotypes and omits some of them. The table lists around 400,000 clones, roughly 86% of them singletons, with roughly 2% in the top ten. Sequenced material: peripheral blood. These receptors all come from a woman aged 55-70 years with COVID-19, enrolled during active disease. Both conserved end residues are part of each CDR3. The D gene is left open where the match is weak. For some rows the clone size is stated as once, few or many, or as a class when expanded; others skip it.

d_gene	abundance	v_gene	j_gene	len	CDR3aa	CDR3nt
NA	NA	TRBV5-6	TRBJ1-2	15	CASSWRSWRRYGYTF	TGTGCCAGCAGCTGGAGGTCGTGGAGACGCTATGGCTACACCTTC
NA	NA	TRBV18	TRBJ1-6	17	CASSPTPATAGNSPLHF	TGTGCCAGCTCACCCACACCCGCGACAGCTGGGAATTCACCCCTCCACTTT
NA	NA	TRBV6-5	TRBJ1-1	14	CASSPGRMNTEAFF	TGTGCCAGCAGTCCGGGGAGGATGAACACTGAAGCTTTCTTT
TRBD1	NA	TRBV5-1	TRBJ1-3	13	CASSSDRGNTIYF	TGCGCCAGCAGCTCGGACAGGGGAAACACCATATATTTT
NA	NA	TRBV19	TRBJ2-7	14	CATRRDTYSYEQYF	TGTGCCACCCGCCGGGACACCTACTCCTACGAGCAGTACTTC
TRBD1	NA	TRBV24-1	TRBJ1-5	15	CATSDPGQVNQPQHF	TGTGCCACCAGTGATCCTGGACAGGTCAATCAGCCCCAGCATTTT
NA	NA	TRBV10-3	TRBJ2-3	14	CAISEGPSTDTQYF	TGTGCCATCAGTGAGGGGCCTAGCACAGATACGCAGTATTTT
NA	NA	TRBV2	TRBJ2-7	11	CASSEEYEQYF	TGTGCCAGCAGTGAGGAGTACGAGCAGTACTTC
TRBD1	NA	TRBV11-2	TRBJ1-4	16	CASSRPGGVIAGKLFF	TGTGCCAGCAGCCGACCAGGGGGTGTGATTGCTGGAAAACTGTTTTTT
TRBD1	NA	TRBV4-1	TRBJ1-5	13	CASSLDRLQPQHF	TGCGCCAGCAGCCTGGACAGGCTTCAGCCCCAGCATTTT
NA	NA	TRBV11-2	TRBJ2-2	17	CASSLQAGGEITGELFF	TGTGCCAGCAGCTTACAGGCCGGGGGTGAAATTACCGGGGAGCTGTTTTTT
TRBD1	NA	TRBV28	TRBJ2-7	13	CASRGQGRYEQYF	TGTGCCAGCAGGGGACAGGGCCGGTACGAGCAGTACTTC
TRBD1	NA	TRBV4-1	TRBJ2-2	15	CASSRGQGGTGELFF	TGCGCCAGCAGCCGAGGACAGGGAGGCACCGGGGAGCTGTTTTTT
NA	NA	TRBV5-4	TRBJ1-2	15	CASRPGSRGGYGYTF	TGTGCCAGCAGACCAGGGTCTCGGGGGGGATATGGCTACACCTTC
TRBD1	NA	TRBV7-9	TRBJ1-4	15	CASSLGQGDNEKLFF	TGTGCCAGCAGCTTGGGACAGGGGGATAATGAAAAACTGTTTTTT
NA	NA	TRBV5-8	TRBJ2-3	14	CASSLRTASDTQYF	TGTGCCAGCAGCTTGAGGACTGCCTCAGATACGCAGTATTTT
TRBD1	NA	TRBV27	TRBJ1-2	15	CASSHRDRGGDGYTF	TGTGCCAGCAGTCACCGGGACAGGGGAGGGGATGGCTACACCTTC
TRBD1	NA	TRBV7-9	TRBJ1-1	15	CASSLKDRERTEAFF	TGTGCCAGCAGCCTCAAGGACAGGGAGAGGACTGAAGCTTTCTTT
NA	few	TRBV5-1	TRBJ1-1	14	CASAGVGGNGEAFF	TGCGCCAGTGCCGGTGTTGGGGGGAATGGTGAAGCTTTCTTT
TRBD1	NA	TRBV28	TRBJ2-7	14	CASSFTDRGYEQYF	TGTGCCAGCAGCTTCACGGACAGGGGCTACGAGCAGTACTTC
TRBD1	NA	TRBV3-1/TRBV3-2	TRBJ1-3	15	CASSILTGGGNTIYF	TGTGCCAGCAGCATCCTAACAGGGGGAGGAAACACCATATATTTT
TRBD1	NA	TRBV20-1	TRBJ1-1	15	CSASDSGQGVSEAFF	TGCAGTGCTAGTGACTCGGGACAGGGGGTCAGTGAAGCTTTCTTT
TRBD1	once	TRBV27	TRBJ1-2	14	CASRPTGASYGYTF	TGTGCCAGCAGACCAACAGGGGCATCGTATGGCTACACCTTC
NA	NA	TRBV6-6	TRBJ2-7	13	CASSYQDFYEQYF	TGTGCCAGCAGTTACCAGGACTTTTACGAGCAGTACTTC
NA	NA	TRBV3-1/TRBV3-2	TRBJ1-2	13	CASSQEQVYGYTF	TGTGCCAGCAGCCAAGAACAAGTCTATGGCTACACCTTC
TRBD2	NA	TRBV5-1	TRBJ2-1	13	CASGVAGDNEQFF	TGCGCCAGCGGAGTAGCGGGGGACAATGAGCAGTTCTTC
NA	NA	TRBV3-1/TRBV3-2	TRBJ1-1	15	CASSLSGTMGTEAFF	TGTGCCAGCAGCCTTAGTGGGACAATGGGAACTGAAGCTTTCTTT
NA	NA	TRBV15	TRBJ1-5	15	CATSRDRGVGQPQHF	TGTGCCACCAGCAGAGATCGGGGGGTAGGTCAGCCCCAGCATTTT
NA	NA	TRBV13	TRBJ2-3	13	CASSSPTRNTQYF	TGTGCCAGCAGCTCACCGACTCGAAATACGCAGTATTTT
NA	NA	TRBV6-6	TRBJ1-5	14	CASRTGDSNQPQHF	TGTGCCAGCCGGACTGGGGATAGCAATCAGCCCCAGCATTTT
TRBD2	NA	TRBV4-1	TRBJ2-7	16	CASSRGTGGASYEQYF	TGCGCCAGCAGCCGTGGGACCGGGGGGGCCTCCTACGAGCAGTACTTC
NA	NA	TRBV2	TRBJ1-1	15	CATTREGTMNTEAFF	TGTGCCACTACCCGAGAGGGGACAATGAACACTGAAGCTTTCTTT
TRBD1	NA	TRBV4-1	TRBJ2-7	18	CASSPTLRRQGARYEQYF	TGCGCCAGCAGCCCTACTCTACGACGACAGGGGGCTAGATACGAGCAGTACTTC
TRBD1	NA	TRBV3-1/TRBV3-2	TRBJ1-2	13	CASSLRQGGGYTF	TGTGCCAGCAGCCTCCGACAGGGCGGTGGCTACACCTTC
NA	NA	TRBV28	TRBJ2-1	16	CASSSLLPGAYNEQFF	TGTGCCAGCAGTTCCCTCCTGCCGGGAGCGTACAATGAGCAGTTCTTC
TRBD2	NA	TRBV5-1	TRBJ2-1	15	CASRPLAGEYNEQFF	TGCGCCAGCCGCCCACTAGCGGGGGAGTACAATGAGCAGTTCTTC
NA	NA	TRBV2	TRBJ2-2	13	CASRTSYTGELFF	TGTGCCAGCAGGACTTCCTACACCGGGGAGCTGTTTTTT
TRBD1	once	TRBV2	TRBJ1-1	13	CASSGTGGTEAFF	TGTGCCAGCAGCGGCACAGGGGGGACTGAAGCTTTCTTT
NA	once	TRBV5-1	TRBJ2-6	16	CASSLASFSGANVLTF	TGCGCCAGCAGCTTGGCCAGTTTCTCTGGGGCCAACGTCCTGACTTTC
NA	NA	TRBV6-4	TRBJ2-1	15	CASSDPGHPKNEQFF	TGTGCCAGCAGTGACCCGGGACACCCCAAAAATGAGCAGTTCTTC
NA	NA	TRBV4-1	TRBJ2-3	15	CASSQGRPRSGTQYF	TGCGCCAGCAGCCAAGGACGGCCTAGGTCGGGAACGCAGTATTTT
TRBD1	NA	TRBV12-3/TRBV12-4	TRBJ1-5	12	CASSPGQQPQHF	TGTGCCAGCAGCCCGGGACAGCAGCCCCAGCATTTT
TRBD1	NA	TRBV27	TRBJ2-7	15	CASSLFGTAPYEQYF	TGTGCCAGCAGTTTATTCGGGACAGCACCCTACGAGCAGTACTTC
TRBD1	NA	TRBV7-3	TRBJ1-1	13	CASSFGQGEEAFF	TGTGCCAGCAGCTTTGGTCAGGGGGAAGAAGCTTTCTTT
NA	NA	TRBV7-9	TRBJ2-5	14	CASSLEGARETQYF	TGTGCCAGCAGCTTGGAGGGGGCAAGGGAGACCCAGTACTTC